This TCR beta chain was sequenced during a study of T-cell reconstitution after alpha-beta-depleted transplantation in children. TCRbeta library preparation incorporated unique molecular identifiers. TCRdb re-called the PCR reads with MiXCR, one entry per CDR3 protein. The table has 600,000 or so distinct CDR3 sequences, about 21% seen once. This clonotype was counted between two and nine times. Antigen unknown. Germline trimming cut 4 bases from V and 5 bases from J; bases unmatched to any gene: 4. Germline CDR1 reads KGHDR; CDR2 reads SFDVKD. CDR3 size: 15 residues. Study-wide points: Several hundred expanded graft clones reportedly were the source of alpha-beta T cells about two months after transplant. TCRbeta diversity was high at day 60 in some patients (a result of surviving recipient T cells and thymic progenitors). It was newly produced T cells that mostly accounted for T-cell counts and diversity one year after transplant.

This material consisted of PBMCs, mostly from graft donor cells, taken 360 days after TCRalphabeta/CD19-depleted stem cell transplant. This chain connects TRBV24-1 to TRBJ2-2; 9 positions match TRBD2. This clonotype originated in a boy under two years old who had a stem cell transplant for acute myeloid leukemia, so the T cells may come from the graft donor. The chain's CDR3 is CATSESGGPTGELFF. CDR3 coding DNA: TGTGCCACCAGTGAAAGCGGGGGGCCGACCGGGGAGCTGTTTTTT.